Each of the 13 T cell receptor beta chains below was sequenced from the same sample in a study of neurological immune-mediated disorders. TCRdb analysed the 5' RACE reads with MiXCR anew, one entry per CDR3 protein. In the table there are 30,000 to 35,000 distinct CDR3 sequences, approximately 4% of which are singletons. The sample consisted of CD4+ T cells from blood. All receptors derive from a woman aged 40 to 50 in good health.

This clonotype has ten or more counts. CDR3 protein: CASSALGGRNEQFF. In DNA, the CDR3 is TGTGCCAGCAGCGCCCTGGGGGGGCGGAATGAGCAGTTCTTC. V is TRBV9 and J is TRBJ2-1, with a tentative D call TRBD2 (7 bases). V lost 3 bases to trimming and J lost 7 bases, with 14 bases between them. The CDR3 extends over 14 amino acids. The germline V gene has CDR1 SGDLS and CDR2 YYNGEE.

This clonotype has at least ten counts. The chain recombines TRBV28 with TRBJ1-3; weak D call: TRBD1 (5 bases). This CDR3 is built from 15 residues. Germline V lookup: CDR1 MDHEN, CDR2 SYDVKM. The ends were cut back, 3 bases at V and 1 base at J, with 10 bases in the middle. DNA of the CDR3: TGTGCCAGCAGTTTTGGGGGAAGGTCTGGAAACACCATATATTTT. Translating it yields CASSFGGRSGNTIYF.

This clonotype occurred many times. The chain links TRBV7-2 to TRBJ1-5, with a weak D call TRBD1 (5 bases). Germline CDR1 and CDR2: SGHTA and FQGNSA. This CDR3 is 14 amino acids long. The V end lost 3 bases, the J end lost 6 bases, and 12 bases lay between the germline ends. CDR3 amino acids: CASSLAGTGQPQHF. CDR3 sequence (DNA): TGTGCCAGCAGCTTGGCGGGGACGGGTCAGCCCCAGCATTTT.

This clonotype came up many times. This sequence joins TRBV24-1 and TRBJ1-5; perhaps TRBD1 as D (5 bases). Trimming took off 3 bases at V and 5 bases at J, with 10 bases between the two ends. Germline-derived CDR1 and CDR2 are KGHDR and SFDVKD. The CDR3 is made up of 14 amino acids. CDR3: CATSDDGGYQPQHF. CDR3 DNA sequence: TGTGCCACCAGTGATGACGGGGGATATCAGCCCCAGCATTTT.

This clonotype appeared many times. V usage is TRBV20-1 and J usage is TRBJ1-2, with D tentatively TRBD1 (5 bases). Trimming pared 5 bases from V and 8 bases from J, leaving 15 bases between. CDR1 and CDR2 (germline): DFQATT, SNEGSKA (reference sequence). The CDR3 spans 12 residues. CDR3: CSAGKGSGGYTF. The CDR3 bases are TGCAGTGCTGGCAAGGGGTCCGGGGGCTACACCTTC.

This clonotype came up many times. CDR3 coding DNA: TGTGCCAGCAGTCCTAGCGGGAGGGCCGCGGAGCTGTTTTTT. Encoded protein: CASSPSGRAAELFF. J is TRBJ2-2 and V is TRBV6-6, with 12 bases matching TRBD2. CDR3 length equals 14 residues. J was trimmed by 10 bases and V by 5 bases; bases with no gene match: 5. CDR1 and CDR2 from the germline V gene are MNHNY and SVGAGI (reference sequence).

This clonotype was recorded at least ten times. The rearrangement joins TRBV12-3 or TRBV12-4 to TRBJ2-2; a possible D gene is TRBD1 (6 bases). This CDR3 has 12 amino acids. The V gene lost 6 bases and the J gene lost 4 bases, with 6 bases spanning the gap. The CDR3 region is CASRDSTGELFF. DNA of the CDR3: TGTGCCAGCAGGGACAGCACCGGGGAGCTGTTTTTT.

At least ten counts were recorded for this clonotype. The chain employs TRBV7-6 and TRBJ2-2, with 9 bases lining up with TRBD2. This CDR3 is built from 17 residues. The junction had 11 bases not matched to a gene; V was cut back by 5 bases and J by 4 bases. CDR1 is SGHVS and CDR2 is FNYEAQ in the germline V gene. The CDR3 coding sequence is TGTGCCAGCAGCCAAGGAAAGCGGGGGGCAGTCACCGGGGAGCTGTTTTTT. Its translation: CASSQGKRGAVTGELFF.

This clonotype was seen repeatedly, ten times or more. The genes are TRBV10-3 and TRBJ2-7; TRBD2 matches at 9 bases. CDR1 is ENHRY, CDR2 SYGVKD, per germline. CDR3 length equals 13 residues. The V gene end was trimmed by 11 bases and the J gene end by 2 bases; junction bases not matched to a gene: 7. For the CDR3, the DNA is TGTGCCTCTAGCGGGACAACACCCTACGAGCAGTACTTC. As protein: CASSGTTPYEQYF.

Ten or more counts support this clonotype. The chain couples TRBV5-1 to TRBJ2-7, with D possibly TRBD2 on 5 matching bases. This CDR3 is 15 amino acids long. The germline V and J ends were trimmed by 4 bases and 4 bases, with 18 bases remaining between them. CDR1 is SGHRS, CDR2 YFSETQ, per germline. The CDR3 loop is CASSHGPPTGYEQYF. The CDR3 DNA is TGCGCCAGCAGCCACGGACCCCCGACGGGATACGAGCAGTACTTC. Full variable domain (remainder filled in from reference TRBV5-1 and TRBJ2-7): KAGVTQTPRYLIKTRGQQVTLSCSPISGHRSVSWYQQTPGQGLQFLFEYFSETQRNKGNFPGRFSGRQFSNSRSEMNVSTLELGDSALYLCASSHGPPTGYEQYFGPGTRLTVT.

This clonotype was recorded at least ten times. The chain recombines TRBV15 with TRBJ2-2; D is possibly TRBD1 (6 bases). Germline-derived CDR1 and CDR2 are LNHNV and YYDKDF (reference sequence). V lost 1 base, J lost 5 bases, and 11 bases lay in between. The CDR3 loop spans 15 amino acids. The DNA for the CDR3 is TGTGCCACCAGCAGAGGAGGGGGAATGACCGGGGAGCTGTTTTTT. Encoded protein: CATSRGGGMTGELFF.

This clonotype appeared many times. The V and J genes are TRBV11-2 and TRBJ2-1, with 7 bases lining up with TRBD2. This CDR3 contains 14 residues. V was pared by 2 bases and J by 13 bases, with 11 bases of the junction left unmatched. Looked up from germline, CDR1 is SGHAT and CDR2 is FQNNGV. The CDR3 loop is CASSLRVSGGPQFF. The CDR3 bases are TGTGCCAGCAGCTTAAGGGTCTCGGGAGGCCCCCAGTTCTTC.

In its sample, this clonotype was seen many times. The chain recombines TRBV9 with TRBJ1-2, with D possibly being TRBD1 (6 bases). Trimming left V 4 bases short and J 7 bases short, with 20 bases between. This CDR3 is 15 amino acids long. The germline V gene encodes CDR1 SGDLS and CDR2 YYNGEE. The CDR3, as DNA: TGTGCCAGCAGCCCGTCGTGGGGGGGCGGATCTGGCTACACCTTC. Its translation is CASSPSWGGGSGYTF.